This is a list of T cell receptor beta chains from one sample in a study of identifying expanded T cells in peripheral blood. The protocol was immunoSEQ multiplex PCR, while the TCRdb copy is restricted to in-frame clones and leaves out a portion. The table lists around 94,000 clones, roughly 88% of them singletons, with roughly an eighth in the top ten. The sequenced material came from blood. These receptors were taken from a person aged 18-69 years in good health. Each CDR3 is given without its conserved first and last residue.

V: TRBV7-6
CDR3: ASSLEGVPYNEQF

V: TRBV6-5
CDR3: ASSWRGKNTEAF

V: TRBV19
CDR3: ASKRIAGDTQY

V: TRBV2
CDR3: AGKQGSGNTIY

V: TRBV7-3
CDR3: ASSPQEGVADTQY

V: TRBV7-3
CDR3: ASSLGTSGNNEQF

V: TRBV28
CDR3: ASSLAPGGAGELF

V: TRBV7-9
CDR3: ASSLRTGSNTEAF

V: TRBV7-2
CDR3: ASSPRTGGEEKLF

V: TRBV9
CDR3: ASSPQGPSSGNTIY

V: TRBV27
CDR3: ASSLFYRGGTYEQY

V: TRBV9
CDR3: ASSESLAGQTGELF

V: TRBV7-2
CDR3: ASSFSGQETQY

V: TRBV6-1
CDR3: RMTGTVSYEQY

V: TRBV10-3
CDR3: AISESPDRASGYT

V: TRBV9
CDR3: ASSAPTQGPDTQY

V: TRBV6-1
CDR3: ASIRIANYGYT

V: TRBV12-5
CDR3: ASGPNRVTEAF

V: TRBV6-6
CDR3: ASSLGTSDSYEQY

V: TRBV10-3
CDR3: AITSGQGKGSYNEQF

V: TRBV28
CDR3: ASSLAHGSGFYEQY

V: TRBV7-9
CDR3: ASSILDSGRMFYEQY

V: TRBV6-1
CDR3: ASREGFTQPQH

V: TRBV5-4
CDR3: ASSLEGTGKSPLH

V: TRBV5-4
CDR3: ASSPGSGELAKNIQY

V: TRBV9
CDR3: ASTLDSGELF

V: TRBV9
CDR3: ASSQTPGQFSGELF

V: TRBV12-5
CDR3: ASGLGSDTEAF

V: TRBV29-1
CDR3: SVESSGSTDTQY

V: TRBV27
CDR3: ASSPHRGLGEKLF

V: TRBV28
CDR3: ASTREGAQGYT

V: TRBV7-5
CDR3: ARSFGQGETGELF

V: TRBV19
CDR3: ASSKGPSSTDTQY

V: TRBV15
CDR3: ATSRETYGYT

V: TRBV28
CDR3: ASNLRELGTEAF

V: TRBV29-1
CDR3: SVDTTTNYGYT

V: TRBV11-2
CDR3: ASSLDRGNEQF

V: TRBV28
CDR3: ASRASGRASGGEQF

V: TRBV30
CDR3: ASATGRNEQY

V: TRBV6-5
CDR3: ASSLRGGSYNEQF

V: TRBV5-4
CDR3: ASSLEDRDRGHGYT

V: TRBV27
CDR3: ASIKAGSDTQY

V: TRBV10-3
CDR3: AISDRTGENQPQH

V: TRBV6-5
CDR3: ASSLGVIAGELF

V: TRBV18
CDR3: ASSPPGQGVKAYEQY

V: TRBV7-9
CDR3: ASSLAILSEAF

V: TRBV7-9
CDR3: ASSFGRTSTSTDTQY

V: TRBV10-3
CDR3: AISDPDRGNSNEKLF